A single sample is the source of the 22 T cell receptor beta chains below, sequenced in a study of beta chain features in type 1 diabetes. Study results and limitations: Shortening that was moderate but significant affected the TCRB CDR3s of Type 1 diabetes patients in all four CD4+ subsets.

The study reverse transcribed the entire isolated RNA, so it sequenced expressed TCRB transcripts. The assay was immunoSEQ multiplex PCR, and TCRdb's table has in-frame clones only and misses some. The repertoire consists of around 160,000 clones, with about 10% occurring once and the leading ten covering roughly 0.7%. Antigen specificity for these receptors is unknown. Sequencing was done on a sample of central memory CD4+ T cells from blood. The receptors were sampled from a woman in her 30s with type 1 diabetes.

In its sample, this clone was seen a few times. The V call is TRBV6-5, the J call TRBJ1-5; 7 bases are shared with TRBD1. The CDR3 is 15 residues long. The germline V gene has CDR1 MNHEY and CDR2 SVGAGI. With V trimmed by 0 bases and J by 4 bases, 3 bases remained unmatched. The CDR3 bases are TGTGCCAGCAGTTACTCTGGGACAGCTAATCAGCCCCAGCATTTT. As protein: CASSYSGTANQPQHF.

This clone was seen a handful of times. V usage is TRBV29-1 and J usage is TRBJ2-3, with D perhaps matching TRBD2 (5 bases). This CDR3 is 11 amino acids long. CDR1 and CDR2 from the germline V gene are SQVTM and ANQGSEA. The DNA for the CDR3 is TGCTCCCCAGCGGTAGGAGATACGCAGTATTTT. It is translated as CSPAVGDTQYF.

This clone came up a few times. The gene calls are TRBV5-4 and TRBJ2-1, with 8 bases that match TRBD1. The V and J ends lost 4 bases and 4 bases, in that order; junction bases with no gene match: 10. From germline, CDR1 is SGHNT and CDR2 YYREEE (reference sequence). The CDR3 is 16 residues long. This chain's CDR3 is CASSRAGTGIYNEQFF. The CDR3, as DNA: TGTGCCAGCAGCCGCGCCGGGACAGGCATATACAATGAGCAGTTCTTC.

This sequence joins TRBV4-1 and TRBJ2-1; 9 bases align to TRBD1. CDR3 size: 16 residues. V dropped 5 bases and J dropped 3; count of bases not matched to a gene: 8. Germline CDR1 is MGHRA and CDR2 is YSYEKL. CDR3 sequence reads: CASSASDRGVYNEQFF. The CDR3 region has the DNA TGCGCCAGCAGCGCCTCGGACAGGGGAGTCTACAATGAGCAGTTCTTC.

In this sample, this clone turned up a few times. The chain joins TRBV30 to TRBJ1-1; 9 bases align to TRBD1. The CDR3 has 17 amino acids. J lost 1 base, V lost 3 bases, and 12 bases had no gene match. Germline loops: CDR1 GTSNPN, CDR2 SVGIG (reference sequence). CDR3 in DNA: TGTGCCTGGAGCCCATCGAACAGGGGGCTTTCGAACACTGAAGCTTTCTTT. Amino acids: CAWSPSNRGLSNTEAFF. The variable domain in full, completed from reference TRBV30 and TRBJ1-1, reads SQTIHQWPATLVQPVGSPLSLECTVEGTSNPNLYWYRQAAGRGLQLLFYSVGIGQISSEVPQNLSASRPQDRQFILSSKKLLLSDSGFYLCAWSPSNRGLSNTEAFFGQGTRLTVV.

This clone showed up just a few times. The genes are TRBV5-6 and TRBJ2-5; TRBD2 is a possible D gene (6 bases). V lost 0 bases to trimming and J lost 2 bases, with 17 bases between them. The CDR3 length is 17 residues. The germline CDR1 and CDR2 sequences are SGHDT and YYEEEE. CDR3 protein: CASSLGKRLVSQETQYF. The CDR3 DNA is TGTGCCAGCAGCTTGGGCAAGAGACTAGTTAGTCAAGAGACCCAGTACTTC.

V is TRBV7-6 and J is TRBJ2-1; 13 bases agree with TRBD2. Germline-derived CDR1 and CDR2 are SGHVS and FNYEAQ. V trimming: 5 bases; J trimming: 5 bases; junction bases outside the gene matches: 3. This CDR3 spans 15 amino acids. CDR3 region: CASSRGLAGDNEQFF. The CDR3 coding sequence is TGTGCCAGCAGCCGCGGACTAGCGGGGGACAATGAGCAGTTCTTC.

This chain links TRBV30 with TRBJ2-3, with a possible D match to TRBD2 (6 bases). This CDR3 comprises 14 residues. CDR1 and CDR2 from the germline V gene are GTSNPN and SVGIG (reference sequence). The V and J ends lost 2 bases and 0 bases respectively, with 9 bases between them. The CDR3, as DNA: TGTGCCTGGAGTTTTGGGACTAGCACAGATACGCAGTATTTT. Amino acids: CAWSFGTSTDTQYF. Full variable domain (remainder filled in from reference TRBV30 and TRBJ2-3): SQTIHQWPATLVQPVGSPLSLECTVEGTSNPNLYWYRQAAGRGLQLLFYSVGIGQISSEVPQNLSASRPQDRQFILSSKKLLLSDSGFYLCAWSFGTSTDTQYFGPGTRLTVL.

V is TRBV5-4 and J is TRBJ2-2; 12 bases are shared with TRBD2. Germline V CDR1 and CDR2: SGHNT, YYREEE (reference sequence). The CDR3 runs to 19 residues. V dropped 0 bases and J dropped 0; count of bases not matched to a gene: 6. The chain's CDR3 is CASSLGTSGNLANTGELFF. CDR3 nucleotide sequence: TGTGCCAGCAGCTTGGGGACTAGCGGGAACCTCGCGAACACCGGGGAGCTGTTTTTT.

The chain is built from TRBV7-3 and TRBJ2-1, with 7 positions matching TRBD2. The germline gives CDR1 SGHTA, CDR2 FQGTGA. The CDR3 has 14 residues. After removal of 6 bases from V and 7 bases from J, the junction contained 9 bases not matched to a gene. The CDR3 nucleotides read TGTGCCAGCAGTTTGGCGGGAGCTTTAAATGAGCAGTTCTTC. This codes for CASSLAGALNEQFF.

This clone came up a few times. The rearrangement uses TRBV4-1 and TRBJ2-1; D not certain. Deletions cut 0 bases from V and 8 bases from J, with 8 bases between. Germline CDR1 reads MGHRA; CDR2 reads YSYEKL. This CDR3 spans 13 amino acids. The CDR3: CASSQEPGHEQFF. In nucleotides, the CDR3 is TGCGCCAGCAGCCAAGAGCCGGGTCATGAGCAGTTCTTC.

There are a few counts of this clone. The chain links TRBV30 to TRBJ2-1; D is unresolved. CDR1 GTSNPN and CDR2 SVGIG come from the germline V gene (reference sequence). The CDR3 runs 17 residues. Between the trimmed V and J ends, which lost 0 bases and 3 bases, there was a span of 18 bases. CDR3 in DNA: TGTGCCTGGAGTGTTAGCCTGCGGAAAAGTATCTACAATGAGCAGTTCTTC. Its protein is CAWSVSLRKSIYNEQFF. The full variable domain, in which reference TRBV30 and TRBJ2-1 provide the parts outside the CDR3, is SQTIHQWPATLVQPVGSPLSLECTVEGTSNPNLYWYRQAAGRGLQLLFYSVGIGQISSEVPQNLSASRPQDRQFILSSKKLLLSDSGFYLCAWSVSLRKSIYNEQFFGPGTRLTVL.

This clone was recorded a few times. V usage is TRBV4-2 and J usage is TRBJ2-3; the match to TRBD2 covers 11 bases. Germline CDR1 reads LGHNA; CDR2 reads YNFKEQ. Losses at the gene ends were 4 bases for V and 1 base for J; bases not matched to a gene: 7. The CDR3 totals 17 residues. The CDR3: CASSRATSGGGTDTQYF. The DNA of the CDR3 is TGTGCCAGCAGCCGAGCAACTAGCGGGGGTGGCACAGATACGCAGTATTTT.

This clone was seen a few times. The CDR3 DNA is TGTGCCAGCAGCTTGCCGCTATCCTACGAGCAGTACTTC. It yields the protein CASSLPLSYEQYF. V is TRBV28 and J is TRBJ2-7; D remains ambiguous. CDR3 length: 13 amino acids. V was shortened by 6 bases and J by 1 base, with 10 bases between the two germline ends. Per the germline V gene, CDR1 is MDHEN and CDR2 is SYDVKM.

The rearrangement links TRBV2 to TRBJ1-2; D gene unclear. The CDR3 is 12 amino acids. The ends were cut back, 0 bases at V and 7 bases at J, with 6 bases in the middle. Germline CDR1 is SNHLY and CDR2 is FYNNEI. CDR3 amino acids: CASSEAPGGYTF. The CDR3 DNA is TGTGCCAGCAGTGAAGCGCCAGGTGGCTACACCTTC.

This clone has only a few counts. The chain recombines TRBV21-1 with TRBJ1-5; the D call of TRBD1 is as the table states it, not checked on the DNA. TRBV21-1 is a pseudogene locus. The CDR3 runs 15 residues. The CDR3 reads CASSNLQAARKPQHF. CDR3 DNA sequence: TGTGCCAGCAGCAACCTACAGGCGGCTAGGAAGCCCCAGCATTTT.

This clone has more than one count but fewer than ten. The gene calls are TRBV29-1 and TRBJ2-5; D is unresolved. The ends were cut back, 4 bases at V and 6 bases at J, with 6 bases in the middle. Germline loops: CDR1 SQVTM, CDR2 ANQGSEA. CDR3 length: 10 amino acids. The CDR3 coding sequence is TGCAGCGTTGGTAGCCAGACCCAGTACTTC. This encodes CSVGSQTQYF.

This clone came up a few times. DNA of the CDR3: TGCGCCAGCAGCCAAGAAAGAGGGCTTCCAATGTACTTC. This encodes CASSQERGLPMYF. The chain couples TRBV4-1 to TRBJ2-7; D may be TRBD2 (5 bases). The CDR3 is 13 residues long. V lost 0 bases, J lost 12 bases, and 15 bases lay in between. Germline loops: CDR1 MGHRA, CDR2 YSYEKL.

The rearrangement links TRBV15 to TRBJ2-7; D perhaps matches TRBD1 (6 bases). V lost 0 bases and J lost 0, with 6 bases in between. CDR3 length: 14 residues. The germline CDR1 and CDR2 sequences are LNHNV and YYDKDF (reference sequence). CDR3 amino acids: CATSREQGSYEQYF. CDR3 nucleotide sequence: TGTGCCACCAGCAGAGAACAGGGCTCCTACGAGCAGTACTTC.

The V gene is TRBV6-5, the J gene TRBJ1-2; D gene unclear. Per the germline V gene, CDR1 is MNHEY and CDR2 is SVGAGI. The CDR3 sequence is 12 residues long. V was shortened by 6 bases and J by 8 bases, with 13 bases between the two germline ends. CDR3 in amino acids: CASRTTWAGYTF. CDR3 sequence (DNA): TGTGCCAGCAGAACGACATGGGCCGGCTACACCTTC.

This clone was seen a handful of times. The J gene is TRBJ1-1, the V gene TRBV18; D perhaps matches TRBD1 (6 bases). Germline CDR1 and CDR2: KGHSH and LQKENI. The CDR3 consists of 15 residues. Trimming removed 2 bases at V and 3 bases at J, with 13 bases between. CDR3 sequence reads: CASSPVRGVHTEAFF. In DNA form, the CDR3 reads TGTGCCAGCTCACCAGTCAGGGGCGTTCACACTGAAGCTTTCTTT.

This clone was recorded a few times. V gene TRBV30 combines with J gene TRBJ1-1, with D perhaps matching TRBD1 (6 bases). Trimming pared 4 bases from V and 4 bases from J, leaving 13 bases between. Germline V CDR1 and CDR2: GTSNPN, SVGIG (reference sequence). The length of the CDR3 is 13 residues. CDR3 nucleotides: TGTGCCTGGACTCAAAAAGGGGGCACTGAAGCTTTCTTT. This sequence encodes CAWTQKGGTEAFF.